This T cell receptor (beta chain) was recovered during a study of blood T cell repertoires in COVID-19. Study information: Specimens from acute and convalescent COVID-19 originated in the United States, Italy and Spain. The cDNA or gDNA used as material had been derived from T cells, B-cell-depleted T cells, or PBMCs.

Original analysis: How many nucleated cells were present was estimated from reference gene primer amplification. Assay used: immunoSEQ multiplex PCR; TCRdb lists only in-frame clones, some missing. D and trimming come from the DNA, and the V and J calls and clone size come from that table. The repertoire holds 30,000 to 45,000 clones, with approximately 91% as singletons. In this sample, this clone turned up once. Material for sequencing was peripheral blood. This clonotype was sampled from a man between 65 and 80 years old with acute or convalescent COVID-19.

The CDR3 nucleotides are TGTGCTAGTGGCGGGGGAGTACGTGAAAAACTGTTTTTT. It codes for CASGGGVREKLFF. This sequence joins TRBV12-5 and TRBJ1-4; perhaps TRBD1 as D (5 bases). Trimming removed 6 bases at V and 7 bases at J, with 12 bases between. CDR1 and CDR2 from the germline V gene are LGHNT and FRNRAP. CDR3 length: 13 amino acids.